This TCR beta chain was documented in a study of T-cell reconstitution after alpha-beta-depleted transplantation in children. Points from the study as a whole: The origin of alpha-beta T cells about two months after transplant was reportedly several hundred expanded graft clones. Fresh T-cell production supplied most of the T-cell counts and diversity seen one year after transplant.

The TCRbeta library was prepared with unique molecular identifiers. MiXCR, applied by TCRdb to the PCR reads, yields one record per CDR3 protein. The data show more than 500,000 distinct CDR3 sequences, about an eighth seen once. This clonotype was found many times. Its antigen is undetermined. Sequencing used PBMCs, mostly from graft donor cells, obtained 180 days after TCRalphabeta/CD19-depleted stem cell transplant. The sequence derives from a female patient aged 2 to 10 who had a stem cell transplant for aplastic anemia, so the T cells may come from the graft donor.

This CDR3 reads CASSLIIGGEQFF. For the CDR3, the DNA is TGTGCCAGCAGTTTAATAATCGGCGGGGAGCAGTTCTTC. V usage is TRBV27 and J usage is TRBJ2-1; D is possibly TRBD2 (5 bases). The CDR3 has 13 residues. The V end lost 2 bases, the J end lost 10 bases, and 12 bases lay between the germline ends. The V gene's germline CDR1 is MNHEY and CDR2 SMNVEV (reference sequence).